Listed here is a single TCR beta chain. CDR1 and CDR2 from the germline V gene are LGHDT and YNNKEL (reference sequence). This CDR3 contains 17 residues. J lost 2 bases, V lost 4 bases, and 9 bases had no gene match. These data belong to a study of blood T cell repertoires in COVID-19. Study at large: Spain, Italy and the United States supplied samples that represented acute and convalescent COVID-19. T cells, B-cell-depleted T cells, or PBMCs provided the cDNA or gDNA that served as material.

Per the original data handling: It was from reference gene primer amplification that nucleated cell counts were estimated. Only in-frame clones appear in the TCRdb table, and some are missing; sequencing was by immunoSEQ multiplex PCR. That table furnishes V, J and clone size, whereas the DNA furnished D and trimming. The table lists about 36,000 clones, around four fifths of them singletons. The chain couples TRBV3-1 (or the pseudogene TRBV3-2) to TRBJ2-5, with 11 bases matching TRBD2. The sample consisted of peripheral blood. This clonotype was obtained from a human donor in a cohort sampled during active or convalescent COVID-19. The donor label of this sample is uncertain. CDR3 sequence reads: CASSPRLAGPPQETQYF. Written as DNA, the CDR3 is TGTGCCAGCAGCCCACGACTAGCGGGGCCCCCACAAGAGACCCAGTACTTC.